The 13 T cell receptor beta chains below come from one sample, sequenced in a study of vaccination and CD4 T cells after COVID-19. These TCRs' antigens remain unknown. As for treatment: approximately nine-day PBMC culture with coronavirus spike peptide pools or control peptides (ViraFEST assay). The study sequenced cultured CD4+ T cell DNA using the Oncomine TCR Beta short-read assay. TCRdb recomputed calls from the PCR reads with MiXCR, one row per CDR3 protein. The repertoire consists of roughly 22,000 distinct CDR3 sequences, with roughly 33% occurring once and the leading ten covering roughly 12%. Sequenced: cultured CD4+ T cells from blood. Receptor source: a human donor with COVID-19.

J is TRBJ1-1 and V is TRBV30; D is possibly TRBD1 (6 bases). Germline loops: CDR1 GTSNPN, CDR2 SVGIG (reference sequence). V was shortened by 4 bases and J by 0 bases, with 18 bases between the two germline ends. The length of the CDR3 is 16 residues. The chain's CDR3 is CAWKGDRGPMNTEAFF. The CDR3 nucleotides read TGTGCCTGGAAGGGGGATCGGGGGCCCATGAACACTGAAGCTTTCTTT.

The CDR3 DNA sequence: TGTGCCAGCAGGATCCTAGGGGATACGCAGTATTTT. Protein sequence: CASRILGDTQYF. This chain connects TRBV2 to TRBJ2-3; no firm D call. Germline V lookup: CDR1 SNHLY, CDR2 FYNNEI. The CDR3 is 12 amino acids. Trimming pared 6 bases from V and 6 bases from J, leaving 10 bases between.

This chain uses TRBV6-1 with TRBJ2-2; 13 bases map to TRBD2. There are 17 residues in the CDR3. Trimming took 6 bases from V and 3 from J; bases not matched to a gene: 7. CDR1 and CDR2 (germline): MNHNS, SASEGT. CDR3 DNA sequence: TGTGCCAGCAGCCTCGGACTAGCGGGGGCTTACACCGGGGAGCTGTTTTTT. This gives the protein CASSLGLAGAYTGELFF.

The chain employs TRBV24-1 and TRBJ2-3; possibly TRBD2 for D (7 bases). This CDR3 is built from 16 residues. CDR1 is KGHDR and CDR2 is SFDVKD in the germline V gene. Trimming cost V 2 bases and J 3 bases, with 14 bases left between them. The CDR3 here is CATSDSPGGGTDTQYF. The CDR3 nucleotides read TGTGCCACCAGTGATTCTCCGGGGGGCGGGACAGATACGCAGTATTTT.

The rearrangement joins TRBV29-1 to TRBJ1-1; TRBD1 is a possible D gene (5 bases). This CDR3 comprises 14 residues. In germline, CDR1 is SQVTM, CDR2 ANQGSEA. Trimming left V 3 bases short and J 0 bases short, with 11 bases between. CDR3 DNA sequence: TGCAGCGTTGAGAGAACAGGAGTGAACACTGAAGCTTTCTTT. Residues: CSVERTGVNTEAFF.

This CDR3 is CASSFVDYGYTF. CDR3 nucleotides: TGTGCCAGCAGCTTCGTGGACTATGGCTACACCTTC. The rearrangement joins TRBV7-2 to TRBJ1-2; unclear D gene. The CDR3 length is 12 residues. With 3 bases removed from V and 3 bases from J, the gap between germline ends came to 5 bases. Germline CDR1 and CDR2: SGHTA and FQGNSA. The variable domain in full, completed from reference TRBV7-2 and TRBJ1-2, reads GAGVSQSPSNKVTEKGKDVELRCDPISGHTALYWYRQSLGQGLEFLIYFQGNSAPDKSGLPSDRFSAERTGGSVSTLTIQRTQQEDSAVYLCASSFVDYGYTFGSGTRLTVV.

The V and J genes are TRBV7-2 and TRBJ2-1, with D possibly being TRBD2 (6 bases). Deletions cut 5 bases from V and 4 bases from J, with 18 bases between. The CDR3 covers 16 residues. Germline V CDR1 and CDR2: SGHTA, FQGNSA. The DNA for the CDR3 is TGTGCCAGCAGCATACCCGGACTAACCAAATACAATGAGCAGTTCTTC. Protein product: CASSIPGLTKYNEQFF.

The chain has TRBV6-4 and TRBJ1-2, with D unresolved. Germline lookup yields CDR1 MRHNA and CDR2 SNTAGT. Between the trimmed V and J ends, which lost 0 bases and 8 bases, there was a span of 10 bases. The CDR3 runs to 13 residues. DNA of the CDR3: TGTGCCAGCAGTGACTCTCCGGGGAAAGGCTACACCTTC. This codes for CASSDSPGKGYTF.

In its sample, this clonotype was seen a few times. The chain uses TRBV7-2 and TRBJ2-6; D ambiguous. CDR1 SGHTA and CDR2 FQGNSA come from the germline V gene. V lost 3 bases and J 0 bases, leaving 3 bases between the germline ends. This CDR3 has 14 residues. CDR3 amino acids: CASSFTSGANVLTF. DNA of the CDR3: TGTGCCAGCAGCTTCACCTCTGGGGCCAACGTCCTGACTTTC. Full variable domain (remainder filled in from reference TRBV7-2 and TRBJ2-6): GAGVSQSPSNKVTEKGKDVELRCDPISGHTALYWYRQSLGQGLEFLIYFQGNSAPDKSGLPSDRFSAERTGGSVSTLTIQRTQQEDSAVYLCASSFTSGANVLTFGAGSRLTVL.

This clonotype was seen a few times. The J gene is TRBJ2-7, the V gene TRBV25-1; no firm D call. The germline CDR1 and CDR2 sequences are MGHDK and SYGVNS. The CDR3 runs to 14 residues. Trimming cost V 1 base and J 0 bases, with 7 bases left between them. The CDR3 DNA sequence: TGTGCCAGCAGTGAATTAAGGAGCTCCTACGAGCAGTACTTC. As protein: CASSELRSSYEQYF.

This clonotype turned up a few times. This sequence joins TRBV6-1 and TRBJ2-7; tentatively, D is TRBD1 (6 bases). Germline loops: CDR1 MNHNS, CDR2 SASEGT. This CDR3 spans 16 amino acids. Trimming left V 1 base short and J 4 bases short, with 17 bases between. The CDR3 DNA follows: TGTGCCAGCAGTGAAGGTAGTGACAGGACCGATTACGAGCAGTACTTC. Translating it yields CASSEGSDRTDYEQYF.

The V call is TRBV18, the J call TRBJ1-6; weak D call: TRBD1 (5 bases). CDR1 KGHSH and CDR2 LQKENI come from the germline V gene. The V and J ends lost 2 bases and 0 bases respectively, with 8 bases between them. This CDR3 has 16 amino acids. CDR3 in amino acids: CASSPDRSSYNSPLHF. The CDR3 bases are TGTGCCAGCTCACCAGACAGAAGCTCCTATAATTCACCCCTCCACTTT.

CDR3: CSARGVSVNTEAFF. CDR3 sequence (DNA): TGCAGTGCTAGGGGGGTCTCGGTGAACACTGAAGCTTTCTTT. The chain couples TRBV20-1 to TRBJ1-1, with TRBD1 as a possible D gene (5 bases). The CDR3 consists of 14 residues. Germline assignment: CDR1 DFQATT and CDR2 SNEGSKA (reference sequence). The V end was cut by 3 bases, the J end by 0 bases, with 11 bases between.